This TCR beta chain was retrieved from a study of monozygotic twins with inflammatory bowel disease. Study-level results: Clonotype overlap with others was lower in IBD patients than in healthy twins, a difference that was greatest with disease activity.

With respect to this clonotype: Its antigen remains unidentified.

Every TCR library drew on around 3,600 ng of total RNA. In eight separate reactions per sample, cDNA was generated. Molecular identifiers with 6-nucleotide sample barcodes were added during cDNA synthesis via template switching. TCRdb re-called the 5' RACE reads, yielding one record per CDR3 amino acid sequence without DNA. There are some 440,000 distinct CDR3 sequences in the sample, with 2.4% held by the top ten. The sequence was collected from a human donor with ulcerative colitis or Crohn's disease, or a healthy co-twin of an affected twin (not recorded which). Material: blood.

The CDR3 protein is CASSLALAGGKRGEQYF. The J gene is TRBJ2-7, the V gene TRBV7-2; TCRdb outputs TRBD2, but without DNA this stays unchecked. The CDR3 extends over 17 amino acids. The germline V gene has CDR1 SGHTA and CDR2 FQGNSA.